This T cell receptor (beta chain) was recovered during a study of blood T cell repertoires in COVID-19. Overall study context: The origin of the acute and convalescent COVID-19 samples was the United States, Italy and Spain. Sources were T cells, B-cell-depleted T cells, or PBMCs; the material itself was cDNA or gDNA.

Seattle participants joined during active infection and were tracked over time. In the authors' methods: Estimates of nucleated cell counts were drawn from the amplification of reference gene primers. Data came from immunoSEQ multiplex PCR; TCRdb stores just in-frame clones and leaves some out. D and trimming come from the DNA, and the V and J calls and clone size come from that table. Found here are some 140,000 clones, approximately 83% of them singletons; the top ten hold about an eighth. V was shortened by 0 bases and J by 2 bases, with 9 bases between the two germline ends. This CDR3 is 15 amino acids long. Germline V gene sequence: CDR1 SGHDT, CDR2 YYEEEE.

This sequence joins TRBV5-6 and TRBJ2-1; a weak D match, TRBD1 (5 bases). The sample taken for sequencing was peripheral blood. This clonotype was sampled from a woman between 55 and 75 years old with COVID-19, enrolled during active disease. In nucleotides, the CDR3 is TGTGCCAGCAGCTTGGCCAGGGATCCCTACAATGAGCAGTTCTTC. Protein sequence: CASSLARDPYNEQFF.